The table lists the clone carrying this T cell receptor (beta chain) with many counts. Its antigen remains unidentified. Using RNA transcripts, the TCR beta CDR3 regions were amplified. A first-round RT-PCR used HTBI primers, followed by a second-round multiplex PCR. In TCRdb, the multiplex PCR reads were re-called with MiXCR into one record per CDR3 protein. Among 1 million to 1.3 million distinct CDR3 sequences listed, about 36% were seen once. Exclusion covered patients with other autoimmune diseases or uncontrolled infections (as well as pregnancy or lactation). Thyroid ultrasound, orbital computed tomography, TRAb, serum thyroxine and clinical symptoms formed the basis of diagnosis. This sample is drawn from a study of Graves' ophthalmopathy and Graves' hyperthyroidism. Notes on the study in general: Blood shared most expanded thyroid clonotypes above 0.001 frequency.

The V end was cut by 4 bases, the J end by 2 bases, with 15 bases between. Germline assignment: CDR1 SEHNR and CDR2 FQNEAQ (reference sequence). The CDR3 is made up of 15 amino acids. The rearrangement links TRBV7-9 to TRBJ2-7; D possibly corresponds to TRBD2 (5 bases). The sequence derives from an adult man with Graves' hyperthyroidism. The sample consisted of peripheral blood or thyroid tissue (not recorded which). CDR3 region: CASSSRSTGTYEQYF. CDR3 DNA sequence: TGTGCCAGCAGCTCCCGTTCGACGGGAACCTACGAGCAGTACTTC.